Below, 27 T cell receptor beta chains from the same sample are listed, as sequenced in a study of blood T cells in healthy people across ages. A J-beta primer mix and a sample-barcoded 5' primer were used in a second PCR of about 7 to 12 cycles. Using its own MiXCR run on the 5' RACE reads, TCRdb lists one record per CDR3 protein. This table holds approximately 1,700,000 distinct CDR3 sequences, approximately 39% found once. Sample: blood. These receptors were collected from a human donor in good health.

The table lists this clonotype with a few counts. The chain carries TRBV18 and TRBJ1-5, with 7 bases lining up with TRBD1. V lost 4 bases, J lost 2 bases, and 5 bases stayed unmatched. The CDR3 length is 15 residues. The V gene's germline CDR1 is KGHSH and CDR2 LQKENI. CDR3 sequence (DNA): TGTGCCAGCTCACGACAGGGTCGCGGCAATCAGCCCCAGCATTTT. It encodes CASSRQGRGNQPQHF.

There are a few counts of this clonotype. The genes are TRBV9 and TRBJ1-4; TRBD1 is a possible D gene (6 bases). This CDR3 contains 15 residues. Germline CDR1 SGDLS, CDR2 YYNGEE. Trimming pared 0 bases from V and 5 bases from J, leaving 11 bases between. CDR3 in amino acids: CASSVGGQGNEKLFF. Here the CDR3 DNA reads TGTGCCAGCAGCGTAGGGGGGCAGGGAAATGAAAAACTGTTTTTT.

The chain links TRBV6-5 to TRBJ2-2; 10 bases line up with TRBD1. J gave up 5 bases and V 1 base, and 7 bases lay outside the gene matches. Germline V gene data show CDR1 as MNHEY and CDR2 as SVGAGI. There are 17 residues in the CDR3. CDR3 amino acids: CASSYFPGQGITGELFF. The CDR3 DNA sequence: TGTGCCAGCAGTTACTTTCCGGGACAGGGGATAACCGGGGAGCTGTTTTTT.

The chain employs TRBV11-1 and TRBJ2-7; D not certain. TRBJ2-5 matches the DNA end more closely, so the J call is doubtful. The CDR3 contains 14 residues. Germline assignment: CDR1 SGHAT and CDR2 FQDESV (reference sequence). The CDR3 reads CASSLGRVGETQYF. The CDR3 DNA follows: TGTGCCAGCAGCTTGGGTCGTGTAGGGGAGACCCAGTACTTC.

The chain uses TRBV5-1 and TRBJ2-1; possible D gene TRBD2, 7 bases. In germline, CDR1 is SGHRS, CDR2 YFSETQ. The CDR3 runs 17 residues. Deletions cut 0 bases from V and 8 bases from J, with 21 bases between. CDR3 residues: CASSLEGFGGGPYEQFF. The CDR3 region has the DNA TGCGCCAGCAGCTTGGAGGGCTTTGGGGGGGGGCCATATGAGCAGTTCTTC.

The J gene is TRBJ1-3, the V gene TRBV28; 7 bases are a match to TRBD1. The CDR3 consists of 14 residues. V shed 4 bases and J 4 bases; nucleotides not matched to a gene: 4. Germline values: CDR1 MDHEN, CDR2 SYDVKM. CDR3 sequence (DNA): TGTGCCAGCAGTTCTCCGGGACAGGGAAACACCATATATTTT. Translation: CASSSPGQGNTIYF.

A word on this clonotype: Here the CDR3 omits its conserved ending phenylalanine or tryptophan, so a read error is the likely source. The chain joins TRBV6-5 to TRBJ2-3, with D possibly matching TRBD1 (5 bases). Germline assignment: CDR1 MNHEY and CDR2 SVGAGI. The CDR3 has 15 residues. CDR3 residues: CASSRSGYSTDTQYC. CDR3 DNA sequence: TGTGCCAGCAGTCGCTCAGGGTATAGCACAGACACGCAGTATTGT.

The V gene is TRBV28, the J gene TRBJ1-4, with 7 positions matching TRBD1. V lost 7 bases, J lost 0 bases, and 11 bases stayed unmatched. The CDR3 length is 17 residues. Germline V gene lookup returns CDR1 MDHEN and CDR2 SYDVKM. The CDR3 DNA reads TGTGCCAGCACCCAAGGCGGGACAGACACAACTAATGAAAAACTGTTTTTT. Amino acid sequence: CASTQGGTDTTNEKLFF. Drawing the rest from reference TRBV28 and TRBJ1-4, the complete variable domain is DVKVTQSSRYLVKRTGEKVFLECVQDMDHENMFWYRQDPGLGLRLIYFSYDVKMKEKGDIPEGYSVSREKKERFSLILESASTNQTSMYLCASTQGGTDTTNEKLFFGSGTQLSVL.

This clonotype was counted a single time. V and J are TRBV6-2 or TRBV6-3 and TRBJ1-1; a possible D gene is TRBD1 (6 bases). Trimming took 6 bases from V and 3 from J, leaving 17 bases between them. Germline lookup yields CDR1 MNHEY and CDR2 SVGEGT. CDR3 length: 15 amino acids. CDR3: CASRQGIELYTEAFF. The CDR3, as DNA: TGTGCCAGCAGACAGGGTATTGAATTATACACTGAAGCTTTCTTT.

This sequence joins TRBV3-1 and TRBJ2-7, with 11 bases fitting TRBD1. Germline V lookup: CDR1 LGHDT, CDR2 YNNKEL (reference sequence). V dropped 1 base and J dropped 7; count of bases not matched to a gene: 6. The CDR3 is 15 amino acids. The CDR3 loop is CASSQVGTGGLEQYF. For the CDR3, the DNA is TGTGCCAGCAGCCAAGTGGGGACAGGGGGGTTGGAGCAGTACTTC.

V usage is TRBV5-1 and J usage is TRBJ2-1, with a weak D call TRBD1 (5 bases). The length of the CDR3 is 13 residues. Germline CDR1 SGHRS, CDR2 YFSETQ. Trimming stripped 3 bases from V and 8 bases from J, with 12 bases between. In DNA form, the CDR3 reads TGCGCCAGCAGCTCGGCCCAGACAGATGAGCAGTTCTTC. The encoded protein is CASSSAQTDEQFF.

This clonotype was picked up a small number of times. This sequence joins TRBV5-1 and TRBJ2-1, with 7 bases matching TRBD1. Trimming took 2 bases from V and 13 from J; bases not matched to a gene: 9. The CDR3 length is 13 residues. CDR1 is SGHRS, CDR2 YFSETQ, per germline. The CDR3 sequence is CASSLETGTVQFF. In nucleotides, the CDR3 is TGCGCCAGCAGCTTAGAGACCGGGACAGTACAGTTCTTC.

The chain combines TRBV28 with TRBJ2-7; a weak D match, TRBD2 (6 bases). The CDR3 spans 13 residues. Germline V gene lookup returns CDR1 MDHEN and CDR2 SYDVKM. Trimming left V 6 bases short and J 6 bases short, with 15 bases between. Here the CDR3 DNA reads TGTGCCAGCAGGCACCGCCCCGGGAGCGAGCAGTACTTC. Translation: CASRHRPGSEQYF. Full variable domain (remainder filled in from reference TRBV28 and TRBJ2-7): DVKVTQSSRYLVKRTGEKVFLECVQDMDHENMFWYRQDPGLGLRLIYFSYDVKMKEKGDIPEGYSVSREKKERFSLILESASTNQTSMYLCASRHRPGSEQYFGPGTRLTVT.

This chain uses TRBV12-3 or TRBV12-4 with TRBJ1-2, with D unresolved. There are 13 residues in the CDR3. The ends were cut back, 7 bases at V and 4 bases at J, with 13 bases in the middle. CDR3 DNA: TGTGCCAGCACTTGGGAAGAAGGCTATGGCTACACCTTC. Amino acids: CASTWEEGYGYTF.

This clonotype was found many times. The chain joins TRBV6-5 to TRBJ2-1; TRBD2 matches at 10 bases. V gave up 6 bases and J gave up 3 bases; unmatched junction bases: 5. The CDR3 extends over 15 amino acids. Germline V gene sequence: CDR1 MNHEY, CDR2 SVGAGI. This chain's CDR3 is CASRPSGGVYNEQFF. In nucleotides, the CDR3 is TGTGCCAGCAGACCTAGCGGGGGAGTCTACAATGAGCAGTTCTTC.

A few counts support this clonotype. The V gene is TRBV20-1, the J gene TRBJ2-1; 13 bases fit TRBD2. V shed 4 bases, J shed 5 bases, and the junction held 8 bases outside the gene matches. In germline, CDR1 is DFQATT, CDR2 SNEGSKA (reference sequence). The CDR3 consists of 16 residues. DNA of the CDR3: TGCAGTGCTAAGATCGGACTAGCGGGGGCCGACAATGAGCAGTTCTTC. It codes for CSAKIGLAGADNEQFF.

For this clonotype: A much larger clonotype is one base distant, so this may be a read error. The V call is TRBV5-5, the J call TRBJ2-3; 11 bases align to TRBD2. CDR1 is SGHKS and CDR2 is YYEKEE in the germline V gene (reference sequence). There are 15 residues in the CDR3. In DNA, the CDR3 is TGTGCCAGCAGCGGCCTAGCGGGGGGCACAGATACGCAGGATTTT. It encodes CASSGLAGGTDTQDF.

This chain uses TRBV4-1 with TRBJ1-4; TRBD1 is a possible D gene (5 bases). Germline V gene sequence: CDR1 MGHRA, CDR2 YSYEKL. Trimming pared 3 bases from V and 1 base from J, leaving 21 bases between. The CDR3 is made up of 19 amino acids. The CDR3 loop reads CASSQSRGIRVVTNEKLFF. The CDR3 region has the DNA TGCGCCAGCAGCCAGTCGCGGGGGATCCGGGTGGTAACTAATGAAAAACTGTTTTTT.

V is TRBV6-2 or TRBV6-3 and J is TRBJ2-1; D uncertain. V was trimmed by 3 bases and J by 7 bases, leaving 10 bases between them. The CDR3 runs 13 residues. The germline V gene encodes CDR1 MNHEY and CDR2 SVGEGT. CDR3 sequence (DNA): TGTGCCAGCAGTTATACCAGCTGGAATGAGCAGTTCTTC. The encoded protein is CASSYTSWNEQFF.

This clonotype was observed a handful of times. This chain uses TRBV20-1 with TRBJ2-3; TRBD2 matches 7 bases. Germline CDR1 DFQATT, CDR2 SNEGSKA (reference sequence). The junction had 9 bases not matched to a gene; V was cut back by 6 bases and J by 0 bases. CDR3 size: 15 residues. CDR3 sequence reads: CSAPGGGTSTDTQYF. The CDR3 DNA is TGCAGTGCCCCCGGCGGGGGAACTAGCACAGATACGCAGTATTTT.

The table lists this clonotype with a few counts. The V and J genes are TRBV4-1 and TRBJ2-7, with 7 bases lining up with TRBD1. CDR1 and CDR2 from the germline V gene are MGHRA and YSYEKL. There are 17 residues in the CDR3. V was clipped by 1 base and J by 3 bases; unmatched bases: 12. The CDR3 is CASSQGREGQFVYEQYF. The CDR3 DNA reads TGCGCCAGCAGCCAAGGACGAGAGGGACAGTTCGTCTACGAGCAGTACTTC.

The chain recombines TRBV7-2 with TRBJ1-2; the match to TRBD1 covers 7 bases. Germline V lookup: CDR1 SGHTA, CDR2 FQGNSA. The V gene end was trimmed by 7 bases and the J gene end by 5 bases; junction bases not matched to a gene: 13. This CDR3 is built from 15 residues. For the CDR3, the DNA is TGTGCCAGCACCCTAGCCGGGACAGATTTTTATGGCTACACCTTC. Encoded protein: CASTLAGTDFYGYTF.

This rearrangement joins TRBV27 to TRBJ1-2, with D unclear. Germline V gene lookup returns CDR1 MNHEY and CDR2 SMNVEV (reference sequence). V shed 6 bases and J shed 4 bases, with 39 bases lying between them. This CDR3 has 22 residues. CDR3 sequence reads: CASRLSGSLLLPGDFRSYGYTF. The CDR3 DNA reads TGTGCCAGCAGATTGTCTGGCAGCTTGCTCCTCCCGGGCGATTTTCGTAGCTATGGCTACACCTTC.

V and J are TRBV29-1 and TRBJ1-3; no reliable D call. The CDR3 has 12 residues. V dropped 5 bases and J dropped 0 bases, with 5 bases sitting between them. The germline V gene encodes CDR1 SQVTM and CDR2 ANQGSEA. The CDR3 DNA reads TGCAGCGTTAAGGCCTCTGGAAACACCATATATTTT. Translation: CSVKASGNTIYF.

The chain has TRBV21-1 and TRBJ2-3; no check of the table's D call, TRBD1, against the DNA was made. TRBV21-1 constitutes a pseudogene. The CDR3 spans 18 residues. CDR3 protein: CASSRGSGTLSPPDTQYF. The CDR3 nucleotides are TGTGCCAGCAGCAGGGGCTCCGGGACCCTCTCTCCCCCAGATACGCAGTATTTT.

The V gene is TRBV4-3, the J gene TRBJ2-1; possible D gene TRBD2, 5 bases. The CDR3 covers 13 residues. Germline CDR1 is LGHNA and CDR2 is YSLEER. Trimming took 3 bases from V and 9 from J, leaving 12 bases between them. The CDR3: CASSHTTEGEQFF. In DNA form, the CDR3 reads TGCGCCAGCAGCCACACAACCGAGGGTGAGCAGTTCTTC.

The table lists this clonotype with a few counts. The chain employs TRBV7-2 and TRBJ1-2; 7 nucleotides match TRBD1. Looked up from germline, CDR1 is SGHTA and CDR2 is FQGNSA. V was clipped by 1 base and J by 5 bases; unmatched bases: 22. The CDR3 runs to 20 residues. The chain's CDR3 is CASSLVSIDNYGDSKYGYTF. CDR3 DNA: TGTGCCAGCAGCTTAGTCTCTATCGACAATTATGGGGACAGTAAATATGGCTACACCTTC.